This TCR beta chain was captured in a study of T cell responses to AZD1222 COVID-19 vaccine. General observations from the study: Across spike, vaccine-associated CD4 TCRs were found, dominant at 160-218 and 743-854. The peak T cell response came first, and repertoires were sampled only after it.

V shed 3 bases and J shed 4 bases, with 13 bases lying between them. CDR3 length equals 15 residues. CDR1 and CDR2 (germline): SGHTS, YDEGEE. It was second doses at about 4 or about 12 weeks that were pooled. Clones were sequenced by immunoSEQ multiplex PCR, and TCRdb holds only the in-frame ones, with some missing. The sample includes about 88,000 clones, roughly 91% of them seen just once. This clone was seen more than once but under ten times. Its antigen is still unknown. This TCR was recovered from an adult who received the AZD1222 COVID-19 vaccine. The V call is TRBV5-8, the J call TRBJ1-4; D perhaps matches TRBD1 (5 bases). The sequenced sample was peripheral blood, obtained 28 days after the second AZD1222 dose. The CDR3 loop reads CASSSRGADNEKLFF. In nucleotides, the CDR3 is TGTGCCAGCAGCTCCCGGGGCGCCGATAATGAAAAACTGTTTTTT.